These 26 T cell receptor beta chains originate from one sample sequenced in a study of T cells in Graves' hyperthyroidism and ophthalmopathy (dated by TCRdb to 2018 to 2020). The library was built by means of multiplex PCR. Instrument on record: Illumina HiSeq 2000. TCR beta CDR3 regions were amplified from RNA transcripts. The first round of RT-PCR for the TCR CDR3 was performed with the HTBI primer set and the Qiagen OneStep RT-PCR kit. Clones were called with MiXCR by TCRdb after fastp trimmed the public reads at Q25, and only in-frame beta chains were retained. Rows with a matching CDR3 protein are joined into one entry that keeps the most common DNA and genes. The sample table holds a few hundred thousand distinct CDR3 sequences, of which about a fifth were seen once. The top ten clones comprise roughly 3.5% of the sample. The sample consisted of blood. Receptor source: a woman between 18 and 29 years old with Graves' hyperthyroidism.

This clonotype was recorded many times. The rearrangement links TRBV20-1 to TRBJ1-2; 7 positions match TRBD1. This CDR3 region has 16 residues. CDR1 and CDR2 (germline): DFQATT, SNEGSKA (reference sequence). The CDR3 reads CSSGGTVKNSNYGYTF. CDR3 coding DNA: TGCAGCTCAGGGGGGACAGTAAAGAATTCTAACTATGGCTACACCTTC.

This clonotype was counted many times. V and J are TRBV15 and TRBJ2-4; 8 bases are a match to TRBD2. From germline, CDR1 is LNHNV and CDR2 YYDKDF (reference sequence). The CDR3 sequence is 16 residues long. V lost 3 bases, J lost 0 bases, and 4 bases stayed unmatched. CDR3 in amino acids: CATSSRGGSAKNIQYF. For the CDR3, the DNA is TGTGCCACCAGCAGCCGGGGGGGCTCAGCCAAAAACATTCAGTACTTC.

This clonotype was found many times. The chain joins TRBV15 to TRBJ1-1; D remains ambiguous. CDR3 length equals 12 residues. CDR1 and CDR2 (germline): LNHNV, YYDKDF (reference sequence). Deletions cut 0 bases from V and 6 bases from J, with 5 bases between. The CDR3 nucleotides read TGTGCCACCAGCAGAGATGGTTCTGAAGCTTTCTTT. This sequence encodes CATSRDGSEAFF.

This clonotype was picked up one time. This rearrangement joins TRBV6-2 or TRBV6-3 to TRBJ2-2; D unresolved. The germline V gene encodes CDR1 MNHEY and CDR2 SVGEGT. Trimming pared 7 bases from V and 2 bases from J, leaving 14 bases between. This CDR3 spans 15 amino acids. This CDR3 reads CASTTTDGNTGELFF. The CDR3 DNA sequence: TGTGCCAGCACCACGACCGACGGTAACACCGGGGAGCTGTTTTTT.

At least ten counts were recorded for this clonotype. CDR3 bases: TGTGCCAGCAGCCCCCCCCTAGGTCTGGGGCGCAATCAGCCCCAGCATTTT. The encoded protein is CASSPPLGLGRNQPQHF. V and J are TRBV7-8 and TRBJ1-5, with D possibly being TRBD1 (5 bases). Germline CDR1 reads SGHVS; CDR2 reads FQNEAQ. The CDR3 is 17 amino acids. Trimming took 5 bases from V and 2 from J, leaving 19 bases between them.

This chain joins TRBV12-3 or TRBV12-4 and TRBJ1-5, with 9 bases aligning to TRBD1. CDR3 length equals 15 residues. Losses at the gene ends were 5 bases for V and 4 bases for J; bases not matched to a gene: 6. The CDR3 region has the DNA TGTGCCAGCAGTCAGACAGGGGGGGGGAATCAGCCCCAGCATTTT. The encoded protein is CASSQTGGGNQPQHF.

The sample holds a few counts of this clonotype. The V and J genes are TRBV6-1 and TRBJ2-5; D is possibly TRBD2 (5 bases). The CDR3 loop spans 10 amino acids. V gave up 10 bases and J gave up 4 bases, with 7 bases separating them. Germline CDR1 MNHNS, CDR2 SASEGT. The CDR3 loop reads CATLAETQYF. In DNA form, the CDR3 reads TGTGCCACCCTAGCAGAGACCCAGTACTTC.

This clonotype appeared a few times. The V gene is TRBV5-1, the J gene TRBJ1-3, with D perhaps TRBD1 (5 bases). This CDR3 spans 16 amino acids. V lost 4 bases and J lost 1, with 15 bases in between. Germline CDR1 reads SGHRS; CDR2 reads YFSETQ. CDR3 protein: CASSPKGLPSGNTIYF. For the CDR3, the DNA is TGCGCCAGCAGCCCCAAGGGACTTCCGTCTGGAAACACCATATATTTT.

The chain couples TRBV3-1 to TRBJ1-2; TRBD1 matches 8 bases. The J segment lost 6 bases and the V segment lost 5 bases, leaving 5 bases of the junction unmatched. The CDR3 is 13 residues long. Germline V lookup: CDR1 LGHDT, CDR2 YNNKEL (reference sequence). The CDR3 here is CASSSGQGDGYTF. The CDR3 coding sequence is TGTGCCAGCAGCTCTGGACAGGGAGATGGCTACACCTTC.

In this sample, this clonotype turned up many times. This chain joins TRBV9 and TRBJ2-6; D remains unclear. The CDR3 has 15 amino acids. V was cut by 0 bases and J by 0 bases, with 4 bases left in between. From germline, CDR1 is SGDLS and CDR2 YYNGEE. For the CDR3, the DNA is TGTGCCAGCAGCGTAGCCAGCTCTGGGGCCAACGTCCTGACTTTC. Encoded protein: CASSVASSGANVLTF.

This clonotype was seen repeatedly, ten times or more. A junction boundary mismatches the germline segment, possibly from a read error. The chain couples TRBV2 to TRBJ1-5, with D unclear. Germline lookup yields CDR1 SNHLY and CDR2 FYNNEI. This CDR3 has 12 amino acids. The DNA for the CDR3 is TGTGCCAGCAGGGAAGTGGGGCAGCCCCAGCATTTT. It codes for CASREVGQPQHF.

There are a few counts of this clonotype. The chain is built from TRBV4-1 and TRBJ1-2; the D gene is possibly TRBD1 (5 bases). CDR1 is MGHRA and CDR2 is YSYEKL in the germline V gene. V lost 2 bases and J lost 0, with 16 bases in between. The CDR3 consists of 17 residues. CDR3 DNA: TGCGCCAGCAGCCAACCCTCCTCGTGGGGGGCTAACTATGGCTACACCTTC. It yields the protein CASSQPSSWGANYGYTF.

This clonotype was seen at least ten times. The rearrangement links TRBV18 to TRBJ1-1; D is unresolved. The CDR3 consists of 14 residues. Germline assignment: CDR1 KGHSH and CDR2 LQKENI. Trimming left V 1 base short and J 7 bases short, with 13 bases between. DNA of the CDR3: TGTGCCAGCTCACCACGAGACGGGGATTTTGAAGCTTTCTTT. Its protein is CASSPRDGDFEAFF.

Many counts were recorded for this clonotype. The rearrangement joins TRBV10-3 to TRBJ2-7; the D gene is possibly TRBD2 (5 bases). V gave up 7 bases and J gave up 2 bases, with 15 bases separating them. There are 14 residues in the CDR3. Germline V gene sequence: CDR1 ENHRY, CDR2 SYGVKD. In nucleotides, the CDR3 is TGTGCCATCAACCGGGATCCCTCGGCCTACGAGCAGTACTTC. It yields the protein CAINRDPSAYEQYF.

The sample holds many counts of this clonotype. J is TRBJ1-1 and V is TRBV6-1, with TRBD1 as a possible D gene (6 bases). The CDR3 runs to 15 residues. The V gene lost 5 bases and the J gene lost 11 bases, with 24 bases spanning the gap. Germline loops: CDR1 MNHNS, CDR2 SASEGT. CDR3 protein: CASSTQKEQGRRAFF. CDR3 nucleotide sequence: TGTGCCAGCAGTACCCAAAAAGAACAGGGTAGGAGGGCTTTCTTT.

This clonotype was detected many times. The chain links TRBV12-3 or TRBV12-4 to TRBJ1-2; possible D gene TRBD1, 6 bases. The V end lost 4 bases, the J end lost 4 bases, and 13 bases lay between the germline ends. This CDR3 comprises 14 residues. The CDR3 sequence is CASSSTGTTYGYTF. The CDR3 DNA follows: TGTGCCAGCAGTTCGACCGGGACAACCTATGGCTACACCTTC.

In its sample, this clonotype was seen many times. This chain connects TRBV5-1 to TRBJ1-1; the D is unclear. This CDR3 has 13 amino acids. Trimming took off 4 bases at V and 4 bases at J, with 11 bases between the two ends. Germline loops: CDR1 SGHRS, CDR2 YFSETQ. The CDR3 here is CASSPRRSTEAFF. The CDR3 coding sequence is TGCGCCAGCAGCCCCCGGCGTTCCACTGAAGCTTTCTTT. Using reference TRBV5-1 and TRBJ1-1 for the parts outside the CDR3, the full variable domain is KAGVTQTPRYLIKTRGQQVTLSCSPISGHRSVSWYQQTPGQGLQFLFEYFSETQRNKGNFPGRFSGRQFSNSRSEMNVSTLELGDSALYLCASSPRRSTEAFFGQGTRLTVV.

This chain joins TRBV7-2 and TRBJ1-1, with a possible D match to TRBD1 (5 bases). From germline, CDR1 is SGHTA and CDR2 FQGNSA. The germline V and J ends were trimmed by 5 bases and 5 bases, with 15 bases remaining between them. This CDR3 comprises 14 residues. CDR3 nucleotide sequence: TGTGCCAGCAGCCCCTTAGGGCCAGGGACTGAAGCTTTCTTT. It translates to CASSPLGPGTEAFF.

This clonotype was found many times. J is TRBJ2-5 and V is TRBV27; either TRBD1 or TRBD2 may fit D (5 bases each). V lost 5 bases and J 2 bases, leaving 18 bases between the germline ends. The CDR3 runs 16 residues. The V gene's germline CDR1 is MNHEY and CDR2 SMNVEV (reference sequence). CDR3 coding DNA: TGTGCCAGCAGTAAGGGAGTGACAGAAATTCAAGAGACCCAGTACTTC. It codes for CASSKGVTEIQETQYF.

This clonotype was seen ten or more times. The CDR3 nucleotides read TGCGCCAGCAGCTTGAGAGGAGGGAGCAATCAGCCCCAGCATTTT. Translating gives CASSLRGGSNQPQHF. This rearrangement joins TRBV5-1 to TRBJ1-5; D not certain. Deletions cut 1 base from V and 1 base from J, with 9 bases between. The CDR3 loop spans 15 amino acids. Germline V gives CDR1 SGHRS, CDR2 YFSETQ.

This clonotype was recorded many times. This chain links TRBV10-2 with TRBJ2-5, with D tentatively TRBD1 (5 bases). Deletions cut 0 bases from V and 5 bases from J, with 13 bases between. The CDR3 has 15 residues. Germline V lookup: CDR1 WSHSY, CDR2 SAAADI. CDR3 in DNA: TGCGCCAGCAGTGAGTCGACTCAGGGTACGGAGACCCAGTACTTC. This sequence encodes CASSESTQGTETQYF.

This clonotype was observed at least ten times. V gene TRBV5-4 combines with J gene TRBJ2-5; D possibly matches TRBD1 or TRBD2 (5 bases each). The CDR3 has 13 residues. Trimming pared 1 base from V and 4 bases from J, leaving 8 bases between. Germline V gene data show CDR1 as SGHNT and CDR2 as YYREEE (reference sequence). The CDR3 DNA sequence: TGTGCCAGCAGCTTGAAGGGGACAGAGACCCAGTACTTC. Protein sequence: CASSLKGTETQYF.

This clonotype was detected only a few times. This chain uses TRBV20-1 with TRBJ2-6; D unclear. The germline gives CDR1 DFQATT, CDR2 SNEGSKA (reference sequence). The CDR3 is made up of 15 amino acids. The V gene lost 4 bases and the J gene lost 2 bases, with 12 bases spanning the gap. CDR3 sequence: CSATKGWAGANVLTF. The CDR3, as DNA: TGCAGTGCTACGAAGGGTTGGGCTGGGGCCAACGTCCTGACTTTC.

This clonotype occurred many times. This chain joins TRBV4-1 and TRBJ1-2, with TRBD1 identical over 7 bases. This CDR3 has 13 amino acids. V gave up 3 bases and J gave up 8 bases; unmatched junction bases: 6. Looked up from germline, CDR1 is MGHRA and CDR2 is YSYEKL. The DNA of the CDR3 is TGCGCCAGCAGCCACCACACAGGGGACGGCTACACCTTC. Encoded protein: CASSHHTGDGYTF.

This clonotype was seen only a few times. The chain combines TRBV4-2 with TRBJ2-7; 11 bases match TRBD2. V lost 7 bases, J lost 0 bases, and 5 bases stayed unmatched. CDR1 is LGHNA and CDR2 is YNFKEQ in the germline V gene. This CDR3 is 15 amino acids long. The CDR3 region is CASTPGTSGSYEQYF. CDR3 nucleotide sequence: TGTGCCAGCACCCCGGGGACTAGCGGCTCCTACGAGCAGTACTTC.

This clonotype was observed many times. The chain couples TRBV28 to TRBJ1-6, with D unresolved. CDR3 size: 11 residues. CDR1 and CDR2 (germline): MDHEN, SYDVKM. V was shortened by 9 bases and J by 9 bases, with 9 bases between the two germline ends. This CDR3 reads CASRQASPLHF. As DNA, the CDR3 is TGTGCCAGTAGACAAGCTTCACCCCTCCACTTT.